This TCR beta chain was sequenced in a study of human T cells and chemical hapten exposure. Study-wide results and caveats: More PT1 expanded TCRs went with higher patch test scores.

With respect to this clonotype: The antigen is unknown.

Time point denoted: patch test 1, 2 weeks after DPC sensitization. The sample's treatment: therapeutic diphenylcyclopropenone sensitization with weekly scalp DPC. At every patch-test visit, blood was drawn before the patch test was applied. This CDR3 spans 15 amino acids. Germline CDR1 and CDR2: MNHEY and SVGAGI. V was pared by 3 bases and J by 6 bases, with 5 bases of the junction left unmatched. Each CDR3 protein is one row after TCRdb ran MiXCR on the RACE reads. The data contain about 57,000 distinct CDR3 sequences, about 9.3% of them singletons. The chain recombines TRBV6-5 with TRBJ2-3, with TRBD2 matching 11 bases. This specimen consisted of whole blood, obtained in connection with sensitization to the hapten diphenylcyclopropenone (DPC). The TCR comes from a middle-aged woman with alopecia areata. Some clones in this sample may be carry-over from other donors' samples. The DNA of the CDR3 is TGTGCCAGCAGTTATACTAGCGGGGGTTCGGATACGCAGTATTTT. It yields the protein CASSYTSGGSDTQYF.